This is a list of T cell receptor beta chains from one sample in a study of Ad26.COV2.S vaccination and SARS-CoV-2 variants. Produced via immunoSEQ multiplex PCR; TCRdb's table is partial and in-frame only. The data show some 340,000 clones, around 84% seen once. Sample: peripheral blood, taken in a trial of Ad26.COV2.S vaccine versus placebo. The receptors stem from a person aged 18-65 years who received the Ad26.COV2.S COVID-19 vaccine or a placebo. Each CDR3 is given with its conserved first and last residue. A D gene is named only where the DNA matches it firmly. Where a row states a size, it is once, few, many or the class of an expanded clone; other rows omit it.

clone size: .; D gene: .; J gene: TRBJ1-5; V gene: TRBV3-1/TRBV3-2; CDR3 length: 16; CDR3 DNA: TGTGCCAGCAGCCAAGGGGGTTTAGGGACCAATCAGCCCCAGCATTTT; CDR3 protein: CASSQGGLGTNQPQHF
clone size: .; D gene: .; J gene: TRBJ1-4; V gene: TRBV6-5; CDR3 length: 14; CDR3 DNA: TGTGCCAGCAGGAGGACAGCAACTAATGAAAAACTGTTTTTT; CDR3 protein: CASRRTATNEKLFF
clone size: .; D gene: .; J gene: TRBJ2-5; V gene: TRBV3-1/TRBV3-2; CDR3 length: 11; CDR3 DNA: TGTGCCAGCAGCCAAAAAGAGACCCAGTACTTC; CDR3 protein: CASSQKETQYF
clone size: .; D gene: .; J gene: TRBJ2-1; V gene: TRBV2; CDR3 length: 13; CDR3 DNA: TGTGCCAGCAGTGAATATAAAGACTTTACCAAGTTCTTC; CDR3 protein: CASSEYKDFTKFF
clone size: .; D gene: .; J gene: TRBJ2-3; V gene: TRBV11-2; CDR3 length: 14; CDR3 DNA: TGTGCCAGCAGCTCATCGTGGGGATCAGATACGCAGTATTTT; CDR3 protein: CASSSSWGSDTQYF
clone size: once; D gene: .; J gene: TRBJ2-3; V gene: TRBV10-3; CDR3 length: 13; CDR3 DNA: TGTGCCATCACTGCTGGATCCACAGATACGCAGTATTTT; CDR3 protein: CAITAGSTDTQYF
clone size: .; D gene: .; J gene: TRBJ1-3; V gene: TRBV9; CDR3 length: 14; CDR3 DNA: TGTGCCAGTTCCGGGAAATTTTCTGGAAACACCATATATTTT; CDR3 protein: CASSGKFSGNTIYF
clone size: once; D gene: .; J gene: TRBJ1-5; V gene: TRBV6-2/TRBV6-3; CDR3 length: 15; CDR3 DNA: TGTGCCAGCAGTTGGAGTGTTACTAGCAATCAGCCCCAGCATTTT; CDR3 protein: CASSWSVTSNQPQHF
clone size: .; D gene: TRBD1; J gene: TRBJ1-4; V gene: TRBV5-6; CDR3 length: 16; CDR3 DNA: TGTGCCAGCAGCCCGGACAGGGGGCGTGCTAATGAAAAACTGTTTTTT; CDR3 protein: CASSPDRGRANEKLFF
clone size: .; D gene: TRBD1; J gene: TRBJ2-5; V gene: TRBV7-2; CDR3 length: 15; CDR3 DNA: TGTGCCAGCAGCTCCCAGGGGACAGGGTCCAAAACCCAGTACTTC; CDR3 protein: CASSSQGTGSKTQYF
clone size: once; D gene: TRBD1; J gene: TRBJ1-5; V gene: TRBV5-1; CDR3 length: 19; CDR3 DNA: TGCCCTTTAAAGGCCGGCGGGACAGGGTGGGGTGATAGCAATCAGCCCCAGCATTTT; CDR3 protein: CPLKAGGTGWGDSNQPQHF
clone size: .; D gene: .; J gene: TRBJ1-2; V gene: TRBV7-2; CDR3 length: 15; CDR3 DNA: TGTGCCAGCAGCTTAGATTTAGGGGCAGGAAATGGCTACACCTTC; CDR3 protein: CASSLDLGAGNGYTF
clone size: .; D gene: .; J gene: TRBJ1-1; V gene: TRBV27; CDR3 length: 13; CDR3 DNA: TGTGCCAGCAGGGGAATAAGGAACACTGAAGCTTTCTTT; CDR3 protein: CASRGIRNTEAFF
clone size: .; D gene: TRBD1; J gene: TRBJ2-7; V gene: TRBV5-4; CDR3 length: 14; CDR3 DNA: TGTGCCAGCAGCCCTGGACAGGGGGTGGGGGAGCAGTACTTC; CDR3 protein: CASSPGQGVGEQYF
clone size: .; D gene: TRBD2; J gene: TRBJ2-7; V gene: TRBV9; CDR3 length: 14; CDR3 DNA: TGTGCCAGCAGCGTCGGGACTAGCGGCTACGAGCAGTACTTC; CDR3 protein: CASSVGTSGYEQYF
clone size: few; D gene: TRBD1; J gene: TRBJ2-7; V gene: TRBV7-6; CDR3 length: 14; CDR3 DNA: TGTGCCAGCAGCTCGGGACAGGGAACCTACGAGCAGTACTTC; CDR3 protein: CASSSGQGTYEQYF
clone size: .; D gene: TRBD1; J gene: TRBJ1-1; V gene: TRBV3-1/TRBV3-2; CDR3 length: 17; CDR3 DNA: TGTGCCAGCAGCCCGTTCTTGGGACAGGCCGAGAACACTGAAGCTTTCTTT; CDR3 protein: CASSPFLGQAENTEAFF
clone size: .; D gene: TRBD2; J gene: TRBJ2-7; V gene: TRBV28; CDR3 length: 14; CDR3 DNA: TGTGCCAGCACCCTCCAGGGTGGGGGGGATGAGCAGTACTTC; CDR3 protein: CASTLQGGGDEQYF
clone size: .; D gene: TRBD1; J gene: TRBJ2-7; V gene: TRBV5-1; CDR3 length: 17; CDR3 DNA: TGCGCCAGCAGCCTGGGACAGGCCTCCAGATTCACCTACGAGCAGTACTTC; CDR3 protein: CASSLGQASRFTYEQYF
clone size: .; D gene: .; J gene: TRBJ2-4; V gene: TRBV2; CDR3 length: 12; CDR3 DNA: TGTGCCAGCAGGGGACTTCGGAACATTCAGTACTTC; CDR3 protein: CASRGLRNIQYF
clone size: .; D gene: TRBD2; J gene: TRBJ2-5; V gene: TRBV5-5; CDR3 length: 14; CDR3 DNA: TGTGCCAGCAGCTTGCGAGCCCCGGGGGGGACCCAGTACTTC; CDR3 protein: CASSLRAPGGTQYF
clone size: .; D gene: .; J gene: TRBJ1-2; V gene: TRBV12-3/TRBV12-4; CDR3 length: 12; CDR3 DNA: TGTGCCAGCAGAATCGGGGGGTATGGCTACACCTTC; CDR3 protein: CASRIGGYGYTF
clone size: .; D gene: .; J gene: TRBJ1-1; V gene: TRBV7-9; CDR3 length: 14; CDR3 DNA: TGTGCCAGCAGCGCTACTACGCACAGAATTGAAGCTTTCTTT; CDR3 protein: CASSATTHRIEAFF
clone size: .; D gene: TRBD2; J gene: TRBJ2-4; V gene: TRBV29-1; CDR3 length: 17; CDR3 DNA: TGCAGCGTGTTAACTAGCGGGGGGACTCTAGCCAAAAACATTCAGTACTTC; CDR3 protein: CSVLTSGGTLAKNIQYF
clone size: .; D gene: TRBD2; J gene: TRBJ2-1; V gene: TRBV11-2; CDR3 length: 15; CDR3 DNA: TGTGCCAGCAGCTTAAATAGCGGGGGGGCCTGGGAGCAGTTCTTC; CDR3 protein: CASSLNSGGAWEQFF
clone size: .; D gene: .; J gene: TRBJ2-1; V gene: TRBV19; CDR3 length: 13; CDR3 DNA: TGTGCCAGTAGTAGCTATCAGTACAATGAGCAGTTCTTC; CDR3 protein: CASSSYQYNEQFF
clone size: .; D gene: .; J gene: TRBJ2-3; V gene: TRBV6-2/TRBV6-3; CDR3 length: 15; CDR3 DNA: TGTGCCAGCAGTCTTTACGAGGGGGACACAGATACGCAGTATTTT; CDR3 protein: CASSLYEGDTDTQYF
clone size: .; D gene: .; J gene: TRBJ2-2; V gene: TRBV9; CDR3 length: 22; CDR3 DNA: TGTGCCAGCAGCCCCCCCACCCATGGGGGGGCGGCAGCCCTCGCGAACACCGGGGAGCTGTTTTTT; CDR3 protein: CASSPPTHGGAAALANTGELFF
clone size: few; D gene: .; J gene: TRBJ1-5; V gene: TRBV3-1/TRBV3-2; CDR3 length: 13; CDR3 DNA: TGTGCCAGCAGCCCCGGATTCAATCAGCCCCAGCATTTT; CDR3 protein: CASSPGFNQPQHF
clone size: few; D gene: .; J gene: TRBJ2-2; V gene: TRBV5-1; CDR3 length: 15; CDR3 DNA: TGCGCCAGCAGCTTACAGGGCTGGAGAACCGGGGAGCTGTTTTTT; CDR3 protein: CASSLQGWRTGELFF
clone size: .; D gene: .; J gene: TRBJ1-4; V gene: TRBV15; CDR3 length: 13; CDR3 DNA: TGTGCCACCAGCAGAGGTACGGATGAAAAACTGTTTTTT; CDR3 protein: CATSRGTDEKLFF
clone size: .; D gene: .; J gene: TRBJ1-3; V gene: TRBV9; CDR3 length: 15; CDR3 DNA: TGTGCCAGCAGCGTAGCCCCGGGACCCCCTAACACCATATATTTT; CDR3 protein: CASSVAPGPPNTIYF
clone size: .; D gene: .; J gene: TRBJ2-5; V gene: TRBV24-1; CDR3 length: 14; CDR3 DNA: TGTGCCACCAGTGATGCCAGGGATTACGAGACCCAGTACTTC; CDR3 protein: CATSDARDYETQYF
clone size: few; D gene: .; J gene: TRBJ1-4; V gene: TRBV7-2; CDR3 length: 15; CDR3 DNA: TGTGCCAGCAGCTTAGATGGGGGGTCGGCTGAAAAACTGTTTTTT; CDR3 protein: CASSLDGGSAEKLFF
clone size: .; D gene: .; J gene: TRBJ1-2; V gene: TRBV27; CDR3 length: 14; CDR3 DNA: TGTGCCAGCAGTTTATCGGGCGGGACGAGGGTATTAAGATTC; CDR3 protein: CASSLSGGTRVLRF
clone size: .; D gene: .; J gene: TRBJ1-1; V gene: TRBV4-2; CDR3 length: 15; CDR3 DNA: TGTGCCAGCAGCCAAGAATTGGGACAGAACACTGAAGCTTTCTTT; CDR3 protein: CASSQELGQNTEAFF
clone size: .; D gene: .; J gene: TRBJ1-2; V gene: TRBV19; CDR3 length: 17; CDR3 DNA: TGTGCCAGTAGTATCGGCGGGGACCACAAAAGATCCTATGGCTACACCTTC; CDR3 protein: CASSIGGDHKRSYGYTF
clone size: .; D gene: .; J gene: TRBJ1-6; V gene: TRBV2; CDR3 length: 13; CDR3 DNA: TGTGCCAGCAGTGGACAGAATAATTCACCCCTCCACTTT; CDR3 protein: CASSGQNNSPLHF
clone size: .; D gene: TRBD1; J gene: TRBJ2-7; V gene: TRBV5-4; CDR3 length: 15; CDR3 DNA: TGTGCCAGCAGCTCTAACCGGGACAGGGGGCCACTGCAGTACTTC; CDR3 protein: CASSSNRDRGPLQYF
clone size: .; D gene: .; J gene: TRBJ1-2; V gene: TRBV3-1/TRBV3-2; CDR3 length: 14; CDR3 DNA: TGTGCCAGCAGACCCGCGTGGGTCGCTGAGGGCTACACCTTC; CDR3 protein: CASRPAWVAEGYTF
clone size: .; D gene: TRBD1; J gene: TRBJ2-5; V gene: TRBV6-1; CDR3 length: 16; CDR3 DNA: TGTGCCAGCAGGGAAGCCGGGACAGGGGTATGGGAGACCCAGTACTTC; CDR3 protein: CASREAGTGVWETQYF
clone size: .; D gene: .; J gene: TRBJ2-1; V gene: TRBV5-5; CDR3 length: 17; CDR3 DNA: TGTGCCAGCAGCTCCCCTCCGGGAAATAGCTCCTACAATGAGCAGTTCTTC; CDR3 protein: CASSSPPGNSSYNEQFF
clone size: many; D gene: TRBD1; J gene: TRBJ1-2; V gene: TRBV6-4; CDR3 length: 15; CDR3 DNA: TGTGCCAGCAGTGATTTCGGCAGGGGGCTTGGTGGCTACACCTTC; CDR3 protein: CASSDFGRGLGGYTF
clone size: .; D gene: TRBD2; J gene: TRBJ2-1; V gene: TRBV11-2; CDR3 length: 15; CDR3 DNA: TGTGCCAGCAAGCTTGGCCTAGCGGGGGAGAATGAGCAGTTCTTC; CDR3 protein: CASKLGLAGENEQFF
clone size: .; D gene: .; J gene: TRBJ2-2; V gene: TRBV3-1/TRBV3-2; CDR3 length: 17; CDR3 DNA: TGTGCCAGCAGCCAAGCGCGACTGGACAGGAACACCGGGGAGCTGTTTTTT; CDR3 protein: CASSQARLDRNTGELFF
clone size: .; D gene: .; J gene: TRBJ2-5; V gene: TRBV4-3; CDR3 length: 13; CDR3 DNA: TGCGCCAGCAGCCAAATTTACGGGGAGACCCAGTACTTC; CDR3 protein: CASSQIYGETQYF
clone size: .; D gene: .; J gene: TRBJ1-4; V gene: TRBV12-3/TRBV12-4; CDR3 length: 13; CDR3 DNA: TGTGCCAGCAGTCAGACAACTAATGAAAAACTGTTTTTT; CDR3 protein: CASSQTTNEKLFF
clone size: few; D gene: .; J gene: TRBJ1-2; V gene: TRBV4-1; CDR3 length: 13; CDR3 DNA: TGCGCCAGCAGCCAAGGGCCACAAAATGGCTACACCTTC; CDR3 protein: CASSQGPQNGYTF
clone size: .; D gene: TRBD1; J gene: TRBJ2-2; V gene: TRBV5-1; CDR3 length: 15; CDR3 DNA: TGCGCCAGCAGCTTAGACAGGGGGAACACCGGGGAGCTGTTTTTT; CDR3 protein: CASSLDRGNTGELFF
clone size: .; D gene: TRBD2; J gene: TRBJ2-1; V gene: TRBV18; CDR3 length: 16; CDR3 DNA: TGTGCCAGCTCCCCCGGGACTAGCAATCCTTACAATGAGCAGTTCTTC; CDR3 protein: CASSPGTSNPYNEQFF
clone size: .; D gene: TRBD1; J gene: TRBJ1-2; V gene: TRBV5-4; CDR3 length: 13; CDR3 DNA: TGTGCCAGCAGCTTGGACAGGGGCTATGGCTACACCTTC; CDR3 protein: CASSLDRGYGYTF
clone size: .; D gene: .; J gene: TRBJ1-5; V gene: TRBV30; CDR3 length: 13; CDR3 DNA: TGTGCCGGAGGAGCAGGTAGCAATCAGCCCCAGCATTTT; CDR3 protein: CAGGAGSNQPQHF
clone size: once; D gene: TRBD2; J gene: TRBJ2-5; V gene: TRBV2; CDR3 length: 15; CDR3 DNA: TGTGCCAGCAGTGAAATTAGCGGGGGCTGGGAGACCCAGTACTTC; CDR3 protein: CASSEISGGWETQYF